This T cell receptor (beta chain) came from a study of T-cell reconstitution after alpha-beta-depleted transplantation in children. Notes on this clonotype: Its antigen is currently unknown.

General study points: Alpha-beta T cells present about two months after transplant were reported to originate from several hundred expanded graft clones. Surviving recipient cells, namely T cells and thymic progenitors, were the source of high day-60 TCRbeta diversity in some patients.

For TCRbeta, the library was prepared with unique molecular identifiers. TCRdb re-called the PCR reads with MiXCR, one entry per CDR3 protein. This table has approximately 250,000 distinct CDR3 sequences, about 26% appearing once. The CDR3 totals 12 residues. Germline V CDR1 and CDR2: DFQATT, SNEGSKA (reference sequence). Between the trimmed V and J ends, which lost 6 bases and 2 bases, there was a span of 7 bases. This clonotype was sampled from a girl aged 2-10 years with Fanconi anemia, due to receive a stem cell transplant. The V gene is TRBV20-1, the J gene TRBJ2-2; D unresolved. The source was PBMCs, collected before TCRalphabeta/CD19-depleted stem cell transplant. CDR3 nucleotide sequence: TGCAGTGCGAACCTTAACACCGGGGAGCTGTTTTTT. Encoded protein: CSANLNTGELFF.